A single sample gave rise to the 2 T cell receptor beta chains below, sequenced in a study of kidney transplant recipient with SARS-CoV-2 infection. TCRdb used MiXCR to reprocess the reads, holding one entry per CDR3 protein. The sample has under 300,000 distinct CDR3 sequences; around 26% are singletons. Sequencing used a blood sample, obtained at baseline and around day 120 from a kidney transplant recipient. The receptors originated from a young adult male patient who had COVID-19 and was a kidney transplant recipient. Some T cells may be provided by the graft donor.

Worth noting for this clonotype: Given a much more abundant clone one base away, this may be a read error. The J gene is TRBJ2-1, the V gene TRBV5-4; 8 positions agree with TRBD2. With the DNA end fitting TRBJ2-7 better, the J assignment may be wrong. The CDR3 has 15 residues. Per the germline V gene, CDR1 is SGHNT and CDR2 is YYREEE (reference sequence). The CDR3 loop is CASSGRGGPRDKQYF. CDR3 in DNA: TGTGCCAGCAGCGGCCGGGGGGGCCCCCGGGACAAGCAGTACTTC.

This clonotype was seen at least ten times. The V call is TRBV11-3, the J call TRBJ1-6; D not certain. CDR1 and CDR2 from the germline V gene are SGHNT and YENEEA. The length of the CDR3 is 10 residues. The ends were cut back, 3 bases at V and 11 bases at J, with 2 bases in the middle. CDR3 coding DNA: TGTGCCAGCAGCTTTACACCCCTCCACTTT. Residues: CASSFTPLHF.